This T cell receptor beta chain was captured in a study of blood T cell repertoires in COVID-19. Study overall: Sources were T cells, B-cell-depleted T cells, or PBMCs; the material itself was cDNA or gDNA.

About this clone itself: Other nucleotide sequences in the sample specify the same CDR3.

In the authors' methods: Reference gene primer amplification gave nucleated cell count estimates. Data came from immunoSEQ multiplex PCR; TCRdb stores just in-frame clones and leaves some out. The DNA was the basis for D and trimming; V, J and clone size are from that table. Among around 160,000 clones, 84% were seen once, and the ten largest hold 5.8%. The germline gives CDR1 LNHDA, CDR2 SQIVND (reference sequence). V shed 7 bases and J shed 1 base, with 13 bases lying between them. The length of the CDR3 is 14 residues. Researchers sorted participants into cohorts using their self-reported clinical history.

The sequence was obtained from a woman in her forties or fifties who had been exposed to COVID-19. Sequenced: PBMCs or T cells enriched from blood (not recorded which). The chain links TRBV19 to TRBJ1-1; D ambiguous. The CDR3 loop reads CASTPNRGNTEAFF. The CDR3 DNA sequence: TGTGCCAGTACCCCTAACCGGGGGAACACTGAAGCTTTCTTT.